The clone carrying this T cell receptor beta chain was found a few times. This entry comes from a study of early T cells in non-severe SARS-CoV-2 infection. Across the study: Investigators sequenced bulk RNA drawn from unsorted whole blood, and chains remained unpaired.

The protocol attached unique molecular identifiers to individual cDNA molecules. Each CDR3 protein is one row after TCRdb ran MiXCR on the 5' RACE reads. Of 70,000 to 80,000 distinct CDR3 sequences listed, around 11% are singletons. The germline CDR1 and CDR2 sequences are MNHEY and SVGAGI. V gave up 5 bases and J gave up 5 bases; unmatched junction bases: 5. CDR3 length: 13 amino acids. The sequencing here drew on whole blood, taken at baseline. The sequence derives from an adult who was a healthcare worker with PCR-confirmed SARS-CoV-2 infection or an uninfected control (not recorded which). V gene TRBV6-5 combines with J gene TRBJ2-5; 7 positions match TRBD1. The DNA of the CDR3 is TGTGCCAGCAGTAACAGGGGTCACGAGACCCAGTACTTC. As protein: CASSNRGHETQYF.